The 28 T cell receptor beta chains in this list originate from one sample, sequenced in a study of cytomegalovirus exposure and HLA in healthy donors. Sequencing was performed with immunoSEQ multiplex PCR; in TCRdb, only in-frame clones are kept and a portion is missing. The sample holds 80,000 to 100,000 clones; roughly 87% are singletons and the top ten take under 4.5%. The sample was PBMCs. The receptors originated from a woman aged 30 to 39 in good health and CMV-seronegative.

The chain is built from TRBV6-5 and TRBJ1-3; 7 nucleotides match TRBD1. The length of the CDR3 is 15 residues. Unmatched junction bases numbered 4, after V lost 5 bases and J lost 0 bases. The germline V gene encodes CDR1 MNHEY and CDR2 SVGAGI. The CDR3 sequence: CASSTDRLSGNTIYF. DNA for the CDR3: TGTGCCAGCAGTACGGACAGGCTCTCTGGAAACACCATATATTTT.

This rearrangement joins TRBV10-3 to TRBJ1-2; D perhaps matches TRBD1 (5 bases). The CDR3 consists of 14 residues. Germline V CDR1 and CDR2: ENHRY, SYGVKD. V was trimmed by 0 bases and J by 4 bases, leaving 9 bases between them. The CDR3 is CAISESTGTYGYTF. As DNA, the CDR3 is TGTGCCATCAGTGAGTCAACAGGAACCTATGGCTACACCTTC.

The CDR3 spells CASSFGSGFRETQYF. CDR3 sequence (DNA): TGTGCCAGTAGTTTCGGCTCAGGGTTCCGAGAGACCCAGTACTTC. The chain uses TRBV19 and TRBJ2-5; tentatively, D is TRBD1 (5 bases). Deletions cut 5 bases from V and 4 bases from J, with 17 bases between. Looked up from germline, CDR1 is LNHDA and CDR2 is SQIVND (reference sequence). CDR3 length: 15 amino acids.

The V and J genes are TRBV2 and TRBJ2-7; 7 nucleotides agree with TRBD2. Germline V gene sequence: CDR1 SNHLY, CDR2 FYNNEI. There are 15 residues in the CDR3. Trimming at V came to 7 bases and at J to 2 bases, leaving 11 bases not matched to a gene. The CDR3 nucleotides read TGTGCCAGCAACGGAGGGAGCGGGGTAACCTACGAGCAGTACTTC. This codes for CASNGGSGVTYEQYF.

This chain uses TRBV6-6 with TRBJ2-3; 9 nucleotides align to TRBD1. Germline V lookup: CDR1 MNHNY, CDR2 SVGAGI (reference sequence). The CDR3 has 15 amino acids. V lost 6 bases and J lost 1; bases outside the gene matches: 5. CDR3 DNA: TGTGCCAGCAGAAGTAGGACAGGGGGCACAGATACGCAGTATTTT. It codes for CASRSRTGGTDTQYF.

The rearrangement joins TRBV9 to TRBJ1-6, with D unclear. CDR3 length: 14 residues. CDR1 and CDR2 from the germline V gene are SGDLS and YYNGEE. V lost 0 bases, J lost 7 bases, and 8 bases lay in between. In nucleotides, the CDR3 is TGTGCCAGCAGCGTAGGAGGAGGGAATTCACCCCTCCACTTT. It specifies CASSVGGGNSPLHF.

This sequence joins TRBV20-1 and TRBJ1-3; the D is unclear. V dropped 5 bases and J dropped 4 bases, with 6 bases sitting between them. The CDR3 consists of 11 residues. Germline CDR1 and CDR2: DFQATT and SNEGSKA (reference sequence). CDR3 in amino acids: CSARAGNTIYF. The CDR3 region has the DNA TGCAGTGCTCGCGCGGGAAACACCATATATTTT.

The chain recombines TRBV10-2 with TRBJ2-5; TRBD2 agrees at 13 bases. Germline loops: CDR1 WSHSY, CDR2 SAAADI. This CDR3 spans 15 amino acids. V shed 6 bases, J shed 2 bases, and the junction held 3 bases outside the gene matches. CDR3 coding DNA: TGCGCCAGCAGCGGACTAGCGGGGGTTCAAGAGACCCAGTACTTC. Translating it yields CASSGLAGVQETQYF.

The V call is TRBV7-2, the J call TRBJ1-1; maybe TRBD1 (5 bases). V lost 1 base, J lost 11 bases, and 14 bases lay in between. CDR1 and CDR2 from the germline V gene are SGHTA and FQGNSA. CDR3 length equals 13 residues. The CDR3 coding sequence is TGTGCCAGCAGCTTAGAGGAGGGGCGTAGGGCTTTCTTT. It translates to CASSLEEGRRAFF.

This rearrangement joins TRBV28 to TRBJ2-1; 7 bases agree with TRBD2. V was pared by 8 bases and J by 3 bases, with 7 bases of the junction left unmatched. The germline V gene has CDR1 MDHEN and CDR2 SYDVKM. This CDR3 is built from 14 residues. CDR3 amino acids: CASGEGRSYNEQFF. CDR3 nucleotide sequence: TGTGCCAGCGGGGAGGGGAGAAGCTACAATGAGCAGTTCTTC.

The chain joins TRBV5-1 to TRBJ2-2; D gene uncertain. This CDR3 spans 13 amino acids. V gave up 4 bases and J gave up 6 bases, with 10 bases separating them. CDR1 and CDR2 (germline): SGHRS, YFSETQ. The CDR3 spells CASSPLGPGELFF. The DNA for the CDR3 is TGCGCCAGCAGCCCCCTGGGCCCCGGGGAGCTGTTTTTT.

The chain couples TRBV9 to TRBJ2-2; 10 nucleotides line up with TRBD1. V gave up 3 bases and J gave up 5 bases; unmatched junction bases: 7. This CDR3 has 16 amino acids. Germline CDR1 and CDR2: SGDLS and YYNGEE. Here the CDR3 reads CASSAPGTGETGELFF. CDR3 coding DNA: TGTGCCAGCAGCGCACCCGGGACAGGGGAAACCGGGGAGCTGTTTTTT.

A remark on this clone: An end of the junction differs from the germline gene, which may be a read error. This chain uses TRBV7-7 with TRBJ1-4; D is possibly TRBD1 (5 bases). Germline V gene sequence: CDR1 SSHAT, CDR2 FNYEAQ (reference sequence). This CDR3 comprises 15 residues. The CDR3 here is CASSLSGTRGEKLFF. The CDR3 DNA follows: TGTGCTAGCAGCTTGAGTGGGACGCGGGGGGAAAAACTGTTTTTT.

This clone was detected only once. The CDR3 sequence is CASRRQGGDYSPLHF. CDR3 nucleotide sequence: TGTGCCAGCAGGCGACAGGGTGGAGACTATTCACCCCTCCACTTT. The chain couples TRBV5-4 to TRBJ1-6; 7 bases fit TRBD1. This CDR3 has 15 residues. Germline lookup yields CDR1 SGHNT and CDR2 YYREEE (reference sequence). After removal of 5 bases from V and 8 bases from J, the junction contained 10 bases not matched to a gene.

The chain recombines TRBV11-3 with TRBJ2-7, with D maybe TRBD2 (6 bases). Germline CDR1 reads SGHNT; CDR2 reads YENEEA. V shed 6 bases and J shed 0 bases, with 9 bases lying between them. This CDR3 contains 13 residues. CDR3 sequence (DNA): TGTGCCAGCAGTAGCGGAACCTCCTACGAGCAGTACTTC. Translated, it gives CASSSGTSYEQYF.

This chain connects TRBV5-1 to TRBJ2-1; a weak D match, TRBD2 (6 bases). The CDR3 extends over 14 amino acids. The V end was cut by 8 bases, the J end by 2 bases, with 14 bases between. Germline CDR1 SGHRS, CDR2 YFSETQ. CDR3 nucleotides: TGCGCCAGTTACCGGGAGACACCCTACAATGAGCAGTTCTTC. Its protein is CASYRETPYNEQFF.

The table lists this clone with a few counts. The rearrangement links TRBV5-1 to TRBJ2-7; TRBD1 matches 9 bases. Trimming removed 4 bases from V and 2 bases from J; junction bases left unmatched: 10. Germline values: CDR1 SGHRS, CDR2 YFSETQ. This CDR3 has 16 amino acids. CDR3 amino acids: CASSKGQGGVPYEQYF. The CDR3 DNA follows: TGCGCCAGCAGCAAGGGACAGGGAGGGGTCCCCTACGAGCAGTACTTC.

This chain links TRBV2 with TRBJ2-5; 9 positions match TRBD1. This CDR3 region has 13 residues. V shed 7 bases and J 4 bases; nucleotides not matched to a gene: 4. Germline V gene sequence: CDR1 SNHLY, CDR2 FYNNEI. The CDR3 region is CASNKGQGETQYF. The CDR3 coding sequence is TGTGCCAGCAATAAGGGACAGGGAGAGACCCAGTACTTC.

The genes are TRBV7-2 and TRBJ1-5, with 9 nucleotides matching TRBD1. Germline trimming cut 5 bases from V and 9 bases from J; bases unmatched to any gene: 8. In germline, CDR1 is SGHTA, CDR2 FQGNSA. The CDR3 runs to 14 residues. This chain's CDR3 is CASSRDRVEGPQHF. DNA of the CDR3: TGTGCCAGCAGCCGGGACAGGGTGGAAGGGCCCCAGCATTTT.

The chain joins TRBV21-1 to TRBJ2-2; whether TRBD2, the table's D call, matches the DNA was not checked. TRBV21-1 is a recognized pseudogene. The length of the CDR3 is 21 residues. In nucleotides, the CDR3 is TGTGCCAGCCCCCGGGGAGGTCCTCCGCTTCAAGTACGGAGGAACACCGGGGAGCTGTTTTTT. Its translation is CASPRGGPPLQVRRNTGELFF.

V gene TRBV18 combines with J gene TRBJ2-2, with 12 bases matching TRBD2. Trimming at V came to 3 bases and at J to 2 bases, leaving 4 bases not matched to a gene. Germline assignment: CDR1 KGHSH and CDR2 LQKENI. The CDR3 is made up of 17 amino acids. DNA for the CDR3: TGTGCCAGCTCACCTGGACTAGCGGGAATCAACACCGGGGAGCTGTTTTTT. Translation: CASSPGLAGINTGELFF.

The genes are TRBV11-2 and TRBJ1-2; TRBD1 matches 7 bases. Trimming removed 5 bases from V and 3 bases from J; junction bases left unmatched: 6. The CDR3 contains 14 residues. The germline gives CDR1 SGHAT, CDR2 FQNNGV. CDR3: CASSPLQGYYGYTF. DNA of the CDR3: TGTGCCAGCAGCCCACTACAGGGGTACTATGGCTACACCTTC.

CDR3 coding DNA: TGTGCCAGCTCCCAACGGGGAGAGCTGTCCTATGGCTACACCTTC. This translates into CASSQRGELSYGYTF. This chain uses TRBV18 with TRBJ1-2; D not certain. Trimming took off 6 bases at V and 4 bases at J, with 18 bases between the two ends. Germline CDR1 reads KGHSH; CDR2 reads LQKENI. This CDR3 has 15 amino acids.

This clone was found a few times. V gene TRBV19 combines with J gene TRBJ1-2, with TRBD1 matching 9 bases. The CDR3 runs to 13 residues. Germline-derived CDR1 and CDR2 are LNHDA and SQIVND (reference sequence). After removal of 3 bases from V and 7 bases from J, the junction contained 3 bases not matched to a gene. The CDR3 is CASSIGTGSGYTF. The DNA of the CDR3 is TGTGCCAGTAGTATTGGGACAGGGAGTGGCTACACCTTC.

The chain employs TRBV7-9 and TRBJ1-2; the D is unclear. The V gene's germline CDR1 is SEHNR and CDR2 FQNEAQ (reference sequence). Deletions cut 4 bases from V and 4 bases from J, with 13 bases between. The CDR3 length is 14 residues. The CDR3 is CASSYGGTSYGYTF. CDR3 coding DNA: TGTGCCAGCAGCTACGGAGGCACCTCCTATGGCTACACCTTC.

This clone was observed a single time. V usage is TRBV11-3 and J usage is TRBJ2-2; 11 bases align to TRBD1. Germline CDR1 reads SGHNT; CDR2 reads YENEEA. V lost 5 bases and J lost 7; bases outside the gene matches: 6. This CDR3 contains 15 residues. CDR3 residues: CASSRDRGDVGELFF. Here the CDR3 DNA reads TGTGCCAGCAGCCGGGACAGGGGGGATGTCGGGGAGCTGTTTTTT.

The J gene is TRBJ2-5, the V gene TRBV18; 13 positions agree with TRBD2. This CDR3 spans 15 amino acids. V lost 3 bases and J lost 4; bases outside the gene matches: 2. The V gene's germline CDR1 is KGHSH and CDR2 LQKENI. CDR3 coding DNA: TGTGCCAGCTCACCCGGGACTAGCGGGATAGAGACCCAGTACTTC. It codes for CASSPGTSGIETQYF.

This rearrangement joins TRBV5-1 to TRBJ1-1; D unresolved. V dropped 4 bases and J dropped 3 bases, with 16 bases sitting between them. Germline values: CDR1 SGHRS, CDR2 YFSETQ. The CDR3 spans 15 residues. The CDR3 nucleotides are TGCGCCAGCAGCCCGGGTATAGGTGCGGACACTGAAGCTTTCTTT. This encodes CASSPGIGADTEAFF.